This T cell receptor (beta chain) was recorded in a study of blood T cell repertoires in COVID-19. This clone was detected a few times. Germline V lookup: CDR1 SGHKS, CDR2 YYEKEE (reference sequence). V dropped 0 bases and J dropped 7 bases, with 7 bases sitting between them. The CDR3 loop spans 12 amino acids. Using immunoSEQ multiplex PCR, the repertoire was profiled, and TCRdb retains in-frame clones only, with some absent. The repertoire consists of about 140,000 clones, with 81% occurring once and the leading ten covering 8.4%. The rearrangement uses TRBV5-5 and TRBJ1-1; D is undetermined. The sequenced sample consisted of peripheral blood. The sequence was collected from a woman aged 60 to 75 with active or convalescent COVID-19. The CDR3 protein is CASSLGLLEAFF. The DNA for the CDR3 is TGTGCCAGCAGCTTGGGCTTACTTGAAGCTTTCTTT.